The rows below give T cell receptor beta chains drawn from one sample of a study of T cells in localized non-small cell lung cancer. Sequencing was performed with immunoSEQ multiplex PCR; in TCRdb, only in-frame clones are kept and a portion is missing. The table includes some 19,000 clones, around nine tenths detected once. The sequences come from peripheral blood, collected before any cancer treatment. The receptors here all came from a male donor at least 60 years old with stage I squamous cell lung carcinoma. The CDR3 runs from the conserved cysteine through the conserved F or W. D genes are given only for firm matches. Expanded clones get a size class; other rows say once, few or many, or leave the size out.

clone_size	v_call	j_call	d_call	cdr3_length	cdr3_aa	cdr3_nt
NA	TRBV7-2	TRBJ1-6	NA	13	CASRMGWTSPLHF	TGTGCCAGCAGGATGGGATGGACTTCACCCCTCCACTTT
NA	TRBV18	TRBJ1-4	NA	15	CASSPQGGTGEKLFF	TGTGCCAGCTCACCACAGGGGGGGACTGGCGAAAAACTGTTTTTT
NA	TRBV5-1	TRBJ2-3	TRBD1	16	CASSLGTGSLTDTQYF	TGCGCCAGCAGCTTGGGGACAGGGAGTCTCACAGATACGCAGTATTTT
NA	TRBV28	TRBJ2-6	TRBD2	15	CASSFLAGGANVLTF	TGTGCCAGCAGTTTTTTAGCGGGCGGGGCCAACGTCCTGACTTTC
NA	TRBV11-2	TRBJ2-5	NA	10	CASSSGEEYF	TGTGCCAGCAGCTCGGGGGAAGAGTACTTC
NA	TRBV28	TRBJ2-7	TRBD2	15	CASSSASGELDEQYF	TGTGCCAGCAGTTCGGCTAGCGGGGAGTTGGATGAGCAGTACTTC
NA	TRBV21-1	TRBJ2-1	NA	14	CASSFGGQYNEQFF	TGTGCCAGCAGCTTTGGGGGACAGTACAATGAGCAGTTCTTC
NA	TRBV27	TRBJ2-7	TRBD1	14	CASSNRQGGHEQYF	TGTGCCAGCAGTAACCGACAGGGCGGCCACGAGCAGTACTTC
NA	TRBV7-9	TRBJ1-4	TRBD1	17	CASSAGTGLLGNEKLFF	TGTGCCAGCAGCGCCGGGACAGGGTTATTAGGGAATGAAAAACTGTTTTTT
NA	TRBV7-9	TRBJ2-7	TRBD2	15	CASSPLAGASYEQYF	TGTGCCAGCAGCCCGCTAGCGGGAGCGTCCTACGAGCAGTACTTC
NA	TRBV5-1	TRBJ2-2	NA	14	CASSLGGLPGELFF	TGCGCCAGCAGCCTCGGGGGCCTCCCCGGGGAGCTGTTTTTT
NA	TRBV5-1	TRBJ1-2	TRBD1	12	CASSQGVYGYTF	TGCGCCAGCAGCCAGGGGGTCTATGGCTACACCTTC
NA	TRBV19	TRBJ2-7	TRBD1	13	CASSIGQEYEQYF	TGTGCCAGTAGTATCGGACAGGAATACGAGCAGTACTTC
NA	TRBV9	TRBJ2-2	NA	13	CASRDSSTGELFF	TGTGCCAGCAGGGACTCCTCCACCGGGGAGCTGTTTTTT
NA	TRBV5-1	TRBJ1-1	TRBD1	14	CASSKDRGGSEAFF	TGCGCCAGCAGCAAAGACAGGGGGGGATCTGAAGCTTTCTTT
NA	TRBV18	TRBJ2-7	TRBD2	15	CASSPVLAVIDEQYF	TGTGCCAGCTCACCAGTACTAGCGGTAATAGACGAGCAGTACTTC
NA	TRBV4-2	TRBJ1-1	NA	14	CASSHEGGFTEAFF	TGTGCCAGCAGCCACGAGGGGGGCTTCACTGAAGCTTTCTTT
NA	TRBV4-3	TRBJ2-5	TRBD1	15	CASSPGQVDLETQYF	TGCGCCAGCAGCCCCGGACAGGTGGATCTGGAGACCCAGTACTTC
once	TRBV29-1	TRBJ1-4	NA	13	CSVEGAPNEKLFF	TGCAGCGTTGAAGGGGCTCCTAATGAAAAACTGTTTTTT
once	TRBV29-1	TRBJ1-2	NA	12	CSVDGGLGGYTF	TGCAGCGTTGACGGGGGGTTGGGTGGCTACACCTTC
NA	TRBV11-2	TRBJ2-1	NA	13	CASSLGLNNEQFF	TGTGCCAGCAGCTTAGGTCTTAACAATGAGCAGTTCTTC
NA	TRBV18	TRBJ2-2	NA	15	CASSPFDRDTGELFF	TGTGCCAGCTCACCGTTTGACAGAGACACCGGGGAGCTGTTTTTT
NA	TRBV28	TRBJ2-2	TRBD2	14	CASRLAGGTGELFF	TGTGCCAGCAGACTAGCGGGAGGGACCGGGGAGCTGTTTTTT
NA	TRBV7-2	TRBJ1-1	NA	13	CASSLGIRTEAFF	TGTGCCAGCAGCTTGGGAATTCGCACTGAAGCTTTCTTT
NA	TRBV11-1	TRBJ2-7	TRBD2	18	CASSRPLHGLAGAYEQYF	TGTGCCAGCAGCCGACCCCTCCACGGACTAGCGGGAGCCTACGAGCAGTACTTC
NA	TRBV2	TRBJ1-2	TRBD1	14	CASGVQGSGDGYTF	TGTGCCAGCGGTGTACAGGGGTCGGGTGATGGCTACACCTTC
NA	TRBV7-9	TRBJ1-2	NA	11	CASSLNYGYTF	TGTGCCAGCAGCTTGAACTATGGCTACACCTTC
NA	TRBV9	TRBJ1-2	NA	12	CASSVEGYGYTF	TGTGCCAGCAGCGTAGAAGGGTATGGCTACACCTTC
NA	TRBV11-2	TRBJ2-3	TRBD1	15	CASSLREGGADTQYF	TGTGCCAGCAGCTTACGGGAAGGGGGCGCAGATACGCAGTATTTT
NA	TRBV7-2	TRBJ2-7	TRBD2	15	CASSFSGGTWVEQYF	TGTGCCAGCAGCTTTAGCGGGGGGACCTGGGTCGAGCAGTACTTC
NA	TRBV10-3	TRBJ2-5	TRBD2	14	CAISPGAGEETQYF	TGTGCCATCAGCCCAGGAGCGGGAGAAGAGACCCAGTACTTC
NA	TRBV28	TRBJ2-7	NA	15	CASSLGGRKMGEQYF	TGTGCCAGCAGTTTGGGTGGGCGAAAAATGGGCGAGCAGTACTTC
NA	TRBV19	TRBJ2-7	TRBD1	16	CASSPPLDRETGEQYF	TGTGCCAGTAGCCCCCCCCTCGACAGGGAGACGGGCGAGCAGTACTTC
NA	TRBV30	TRBJ1-2	NA	12	CAWSVGVYGYTF	TGTGCCTGGAGTGTAGGGGTCTATGGCTACACCTTC
NA	TRBV4-2	TRBJ2-3	TRBD2	17	CASSQVGLAGHTDTQYF	TGTGCCAGCAGCCAAGTCGGACTAGCGGGACACACAGATACGCAGTATTTT
NA	TRBV2	TRBJ2-7	NA	12	CASSGPSYEQYF	TGTGCCAGCAGTGGACCCTCCTACGAGCAGTACTTC
NA	TRBV18	TRBJ1-1	NA	14	CASSPTEMNTEAFF	TGTGCCAGCTCACCGACAGAGATGAACACTGAAGCTTTCTTT
NA	TRBV6-5	TRBJ1-2	NA	15	CASSYSRGSNGGYTF	TGTGCCAGCAGTTACTCGAGGGGTTCGAATGGGGGCTACACCTTC
NA	TRBV11-3	TRBJ2-3	TRBD2	16	CASSSRLAGSADTQYF	TGTGCCAGCAGCTCCAGACTAGCGGGAAGCGCAGATACGCAGTATTTT
NA	TRBV7-3	TRBJ2-3	TRBD2	15	CASSRRTSGSDTQYF	TGTGCCAGCAGCCGTCGGACTAGCGGGAGTGATACGCAGTATTTT
NA	TRBV6-4	TRBJ1-6	TRBD1	15	CASSYITGGNSPLHF	TGTGCCAGCAGTTACATTACAGGGGGTAATTCACCCCTCCACTTT
NA	TRBV7-3	TRBJ2-2	NA	13	CASSSPNTGELFF	TGTGCCAGCAGCTCTCCGAACACCGGGGAGCTGTTTTTT